This is a list of T cell receptor beta chains from one sample in a study of cytomegalovirus exposure and HLA in healthy donors. Profiled with immunoSEQ multiplex PCR; TCRdb holds only in-frame clones, not every one. Here the sample spans about 130,000 clones, more than 75% being singletons. Sequencing was done on a sample of PBMCs. The receptors stem from a man aged 25-40 years in good health and CMV-seronegative. CDR3s include the opening cysteine and the closing phenylalanine or tryptophan. A D gene is named only where the DNA matches it firmly. Only part of the rows carry a size: once, few, many, or a class if the clone is expanded.

clone size: .; D gene: .; J gene: TRBJ1-2; CDR3 length: 13; V gene: TRBV19; CDR3 DNA: TGTGCCAGTAGTATAAAACAGGGTGCTGGCTACACCTTC; CDR3 protein: CASSIKQGAGYTF
clone size: .; D gene: .; J gene: TRBJ2-1; CDR3 length: 14; V gene: TRBV11-3; CDR3 DNA: TGTGCCAGCAGCGTAGAGGACGGGAACAATGAGCAGTTCTTC; CDR3 protein: CASSVEDGNNEQFF
clone size: .; D gene: .; J gene: TRBJ1-1; CDR3 length: 12; V gene: TRBV19; CDR3 DNA: TGTGCCAGTAGTACCTACAGGAGTGAAGCTTTCTTT; CDR3 protein: CASSTYRSEAFF
clone size: .; D gene: TRBD1; J gene: TRBJ2-2; CDR3 length: 17; V gene: TRBV11-3; CDR3 DNA: TGTGCCAGCAGCTTAGACCCTGCCAGGGGGCTGACCGGGGAGCTGTTTTTT; CDR3 protein: CASSLDPARGLTGELFF
clone size: .; D gene: TRBD2; J gene: TRBJ2-3; CDR3 length: 13; V gene: TRBV9; CDR3 DNA: TGTGCCAGCAGCGTTGGCGGGAGGGATACGCAGTATTTT; CDR3 protein: CASSVGGRDTQYF
clone size: .; D gene: .; J gene: TRBJ1-1; CDR3 length: 15; V gene: TRBV7-9; CDR3 DNA: TGTGCCAGCAGCCACTTCGGGGGGGGCGAGACTGAAGCTTTCTTT; CDR3 protein: CASSHFGGGETEAFF
clone size: .; D gene: .; J gene: TRBJ2-7; CDR3 length: 15; V gene: TRBV28; CDR3 DNA: TGTGCCAGCAGTTTCTTGGGGGCGCAAAACTACGAGCAGTACTTC; CDR3 protein: CASSFLGAQNYEQYF
clone size: few; D gene: TRBD1; J gene: TRBJ2-7; CDR3 length: 16; V gene: TRBV6-6; CDR3 DNA: TGTGCCAGCACTCTACAGGGGGGTCCCGAATCCTACGAGCAGTACTTC; CDR3 protein: CASTLQGGPESYEQYF
clone size: .; D gene: .; J gene: TRBJ1-1; CDR3 length: 14; V gene: TRBV5-8; CDR3 DNA: TGTGCCAGCAGCTTGAGGAGGGGGAACACTGAAGCTTTCTTT; CDR3 protein: CASSLRRGNTEAFF
clone size: .; D gene: .; J gene: TRBJ2-2; CDR3 length: 15; V gene: TRBV6-5; CDR3 DNA: TGTGCCAGCAGTTACACACCAGGGCGTAGCGGGGAGCTGTTTTTT; CDR3 protein: CASSYTPGRSGELFF
clone size: .; D gene: TRBD2; J gene: TRBJ2-5; CDR3 length: 18; V gene: TRBV30; CDR3 DNA: TGTGCCTGGAGTGTAGTGGGGCTAGCGGGAGTCGTAGGAGAGACCCAGTACTTC; CDR3 protein: CAWSVVGLAGVVGETQYF
clone size: .; D gene: TRBD1; J gene: TRBJ1-1; CDR3 length: 14; V gene: TRBV19; CDR3 DNA: TGTGCCAGTAGTTTCGGACAGGGAAACACTGAAGCTTTCTTT; CDR3 protein: CASSFGQGNTEAFF
clone size: .; D gene: .; J gene: TRBJ2-5; CDR3 length: 15; V gene: TRBV9; CDR3 DNA: TGTGCCAGCAGCGTAGGGGTAGGGGTTGTCGAGACCCAGTACTTC; CDR3 protein: CASSVGVGVVETQYF
clone size: .; D gene: .; J gene: TRBJ2-3; CDR3 length: 15; V gene: TRBV6-5; CDR3 DNA: TGTGCCAGCAGTTATCTTCAGGGGAATGGAGATACGCAGTATTTT; CDR3 protein: CASSYLQGNGDTQYF
clone size: .; D gene: .; J gene: TRBJ2-5; CDR3 length: 14; V gene: TRBV5-1; CDR3 DNA: TGCGCCAGCAGCTTGGCGAGCTTTCAAGAGACCCAGTACTTC; CDR3 protein: CASSLASFQETQYF
clone size: .; D gene: .; J gene: TRBJ2-7; CDR3 length: 14; V gene: TRBV25-1; CDR3 DNA: TGTGCCAGCAGTGCACCAACTCGGTCTGTCGAGCAGTACTTC; CDR3 protein: CASSAPTRSVEQYF
clone size: .; D gene: .; J gene: TRBJ2-7; CDR3 length: 13; V gene: TRBV5-4; CDR3 DNA: TGTGCCAGCACCCTGGGAACAGGGACCGAGCAGTACTTC; CDR3 protein: CASTLGTGTEQYF
clone size: .; D gene: TRBD2; J gene: TRBJ2-3; CDR3 length: 15; V gene: TRBV28; CDR3 DNA: TGTGCCAGCAGTTCCGCGGGAGTCCCCCCAGATACGCAGTATTTT; CDR3 protein: CASSSAGVPPDTQYF
clone size: .; D gene: .; J gene: TRBJ1-1; CDR3 length: 12; V gene: TRBV6-6; CDR3 DNA: TGTGCCAGCAAGATTGACAGGTTTGAAGCTTTCTTT; CDR3 protein: CASKIDRFEAFF
clone size: .; D gene: .; J gene: TRBJ1-4; CDR3 length: 14; V gene: TRBV21-1; CDR3 DNA: TGTGCCAGCATGCCCGGAGGGGTAAAGAAAAAACTGTTTTTT; CDR3 protein: CASMPGGVKKKLFF
clone size: .; D gene: TRBD1; J gene: TRBJ1-2; CDR3 length: 15; V gene: TRBV10-3; CDR3 DNA: TGTGCCATCAGTGACCCTACAGGGGATGGAGATGGCTACACCTTC; CDR3 protein: CAISDPTGDGDGYTF
clone size: .; D gene: .; J gene: TRBJ2-5; CDR3 length: 13; V gene: TRBV19; CDR3 DNA: TGTGCCAGTAGTTGGGACTTTTACGAGACCCAGTACTTC; CDR3 protein: CASSWDFYETQYF
clone size: .; D gene: TRBD2; J gene: TRBJ2-1; CDR3 length: 15; V gene: TRBV9; CDR3 DNA: TGTGCCAGCTCTAGCGGTGAAGGGGACTACAATGAGCAGTTCTTC; CDR3 protein: CASSSGEGDYNEQFF
clone size: .; D gene: .; J gene: TRBJ2-1; CDR3 length: 14; V gene: TRBV9; CDR3 DNA: TGTGCCAGCAGCGTCGGAGTTTCCTGGTCTGAGCAGTTCTTC; CDR3 protein: CASSVGVSWSEQFF
clone size: once; D gene: TRBD1; J gene: TRBJ1-1; CDR3 length: 15; V gene: TRBV19; CDR3 DNA: TGTGCCAGTAGTAGGCTACAGGGGGGAGGCACTGAAGCTTTCTTT; CDR3 protein: CASSRLQGGGTEAFF
clone size: .; D gene: .; J gene: TRBJ2-1; CDR3 length: 10; V gene: TRBV20-1; CDR3 DNA: TGCAGTGTTACCCTAGTTGAGCAGTTCTTC; CDR3 protein: CSVTLVEQFF
clone size: .; D gene: TRBD1; J gene: TRBJ2-4; CDR3 length: 16; V gene: TRBV5-1; CDR3 DNA: TGCGCCAGCAGCTCAAGGGGACAGGGGATTAGGGACATTCAGTACTTC; CDR3 protein: CASSSRGQGIRDIQYF
clone size: .; D gene: TRBD2; J gene: TRBJ2-2; CDR3 length: 18; V gene: TRBV11-2; CDR3 DNA: TGTGCCAGCAGCTTCCGCGGACTAGCGGGAGTGGAAACCGGGGAGCTGTTTTTT; CDR3 protein: CASSFRGLAGVETGELFF